This is a list of T cell receptor beta chains from one sample in a study of T cell responses to AZD1222 COVID-19 vaccine. The assay was immunoSEQ multiplex PCR, and TCRdb's table has in-frame clones only and misses some. The sample lists about 99,000 clones; approximately 91% were seen once. The sequenced sample was peripheral blood, obtained 28 days after the second AZD1222 dose. Receptor source: an adult who received the AZD1222 COVID-19 vaccine. Each CDR3 is given without its conserved first and last residue. Fields, in order: V gene, J gene, CDR3 protein.

TRBV5-1,TRBJ2-2,ASSFSGINTGELF
TRBV4-3,TRBJ2-1,ASSQDPSGSGSRNEQF
TRBV15,TRBJ1-5,ATSRGDNQPQH
TRBV28,TRBJ1-2,ASSLGTEYYGYT
TRBV6-1,TRBJ1-2,ASSPTGGRNYGYT
TRBV24-1,TRBJ2-5,ATSEPGQGQETQY
TRBV20-1,TRBJ1-1,SAKDRAEAF
TRBV28,TRBJ2-7,ASSRGVFSPSYEQY
TRBV10-1,TRBJ2-7,ASTRTGYEQY
TRBV18,TRBJ1-1,ASSPDGNTEAF
TRBV28,TRBJ1-2,ASKDRGEDNYGYT
TRBV4-1,TRBJ1-4,ASSQVSRGGEKLF
TRBV28,TRBJ1-2,ASSTSGAYYGYT
TRBV19,TRBJ2-1,ASSIVSSGLAGEGNEQF
TRBV5-1,TRBJ2-1,ASSLASNFYNEQF
TRBV5-1,TRBJ1-2,ASSSVLGGDGYT
TRBV7-9,TRBJ1-4,ASSPRAPNEKLF
TRBV19,TRBJ1-6,ASSKEGGNSPLH
TRBV9,TRBJ2-5,ASSVAGVRETQY
TRBV6-2/TRBV6-3,TRBJ2-1,ASSYGGPLYNEQF
TRBV5-6,TRBJ2-7,ASSLRGLGEQY